These 27 T cell receptor beta chains were all obtained from the same sample, sequenced in a study of CD8 T cells in Susac syndrome. The RNA input was about 0.5 to 1 ug, and it was reverse transcribed with random hexamers. TCRdb called the immunoSEQ multiplex PCR reads again in MiXCR, with one record for every CDR3 protein. The table has roughly 330,000 distinct CDR3 sequences, 92% seen once. Sequencing was carried out using CD4+ T cells from PBMCs. These receptors were taken from a human donor with multiple sclerosis.

The rearrangement uses TRBV10-3 and TRBJ2-7; 13 bases map to TRBD2. The CDR3 has 17 amino acids. The germline V gene has CDR1 ENHRY and CDR2 SYGVKD. J was trimmed by 2 bases and V by 8 bases; bases with no gene match: 12. The CDR3 sequence is CAIGGRLAGGHAYEQYF. Written as DNA, the CDR3 is TGTGCCATCGGGGGAAGACTAGCGGGGGGCCACGCCTACGAGCAGTACTTC.

The chain joins TRBV2 to TRBJ1-5; D unclear. The germline V gene encodes CDR1 SNHLY and CDR2 FYNNEI. Trimming shortened V by 2 bases and J by 0 bases, and 14 bases separated the two germline ends. CDR3 size: 17 residues. The CDR3 reads CASSEIGEWYSNQPQHF. The CDR3 nucleotides are TGTGCCAGCAGTGAAATCGGGGAGTGGTATAGCAATCAGCCCCAGCATTTT.

The chain couples TRBV7-2 to TRBJ2-2; D is undetermined. Per germline, CDR1 SGHTA and CDR2 FQGNSA. The CDR3 sequence is 14 residues long. Trimming shortened V by 0 bases and J by 7 bases, and 9 bases separated the two germline ends. This CDR3 reads CASSLAGQSGELFF. The CDR3 DNA is TGTGCCAGCAGCTTAGCAGGGCAGAGCGGGGAGCTGTTTTTT.

The chain carries TRBV7-2 and TRBJ2-5; possibly TRBD1 or TRBD2 for D (5 bases each). This CDR3 spans 14 amino acids. Trimming removed 4 bases at V and 5 bases at J, with 14 bases between. Germline V gene lookup returns CDR1 SGHTA and CDR2 FQGNSA. The CDR3 bases are TGTGCCAGCAGCTCGGGACCCGCTGGTGAGACCCAGTACTTC. It specifies CASSSGPAGETQYF.

The V and J genes are TRBV2 and TRBJ1-1; no reliable D call. This CDR3 spans 14 amino acids. CDR1 SNHLY and CDR2 FYNNEI come from the germline V gene. With 7 bases removed from V and 6 bases from J, the gap between germline ends came to 18 bases. CDR3 nucleotide sequence: TGTGCCAGCATCGGCTCGGAGGTTCTCTCTGAAGCTTTCTTT. Translation: CASIGSEVLSEAFF. Supplemented by reference TRBV2 and TRBJ1-1, the full variable domain reads EPEVTQTPSHQVTQMGQEVILRCVPISNHLYFYWYRQILGQKVEFLVSFYNNEISEKSEIFDDQFSVERPDGSNFTLKIRSTKLEDSAMYFCASIGSEVLSEAFFGQGTRLTVV.

V gene TRBV6-5 combines with J gene TRBJ1-1, with D possibly being TRBD1 (5 bases). Per germline, CDR1 MNHEY and CDR2 SVGAGI. Trimming took 2 bases from V and 5 from J, leaving 21 bases between them. CDR3 length: 17 residues. The chain's CDR3 is CASSYPSGGTFGTEAFF. Written as DNA, the CDR3 is TGTGCCAGCAGTTACCCAAGCGGGGGGACCTTTGGGACTGAAGCTTTCTTT.

The chain employs TRBV6-5 and TRBJ2-7, with no clear D. There are 14 residues in the CDR3. V gave up 2 bases and J gave up 0 bases, with 8 bases separating them. The germline V gene encodes CDR1 MNHEY and CDR2 SVGAGI. The CDR3 nucleotides are TGTGCCAGCAGTTACCGGGCGAGCTCCTACGAGCAGTACTTC. This codes for CASSYRASSYEQYF.

This rearrangement joins TRBV2 to TRBJ2-3, with 9 bases identical to TRBD2. V shed 6 bases, J shed 1 base, and the junction held 8 bases outside the gene matches. CDR1 is SNHLY, CDR2 FYNNEI, per germline. The CDR3 sequence is 16 residues long. This chain's CDR3 is CASRGLAYTGTDTQYF. CDR3 DNA sequence: TGTGCCAGCAGGGGACTAGCTTACACGGGCACAGATACGCAGTATTTT.

This clonotype is a singleton in its sample. V is TRBV6-1 and J is TRBJ2-2, with D possibly being TRBD2 (5 bases). This CDR3 comprises 15 residues. Trimming pared 8 bases from V and 0 bases from J, leaving 13 bases between. CDR1 and CDR2 (germline): MNHNS, SASEGT. This CDR3 reads CASPRGVANTGELFF. CDR3 in DNA: TGTGCCAGCCCCCGGGGTGTCGCGAACACCGGGGAGCTGTTTTTT.

The chain is built from TRBV12-5 and TRBJ2-1; TRBD1 or TRBD2 may be the D gene (5 bases each). The CDR3 length is 15 residues. CDR1 LGHNT and CDR2 FRNRAP come from the germline V gene. Trimming took 7 bases from V and 8 from J, leaving 21 bases between them. The CDR3 loop is CASAPQGGWGDEQFF. CDR3 sequence (DNA): TGTGCTAGTGCCCCCCAAGGCGGGTGGGGCGATGAGCAGTTCTTC.

V is TRBV29-1 and J is TRBJ2-2, with D tentatively TRBD2 (6 bases). V was pared by 3 bases and J by 0 bases, with 8 bases between. This CDR3 spans 14 amino acids. Germline V gene sequence: CDR1 SQVTM, CDR2 ANQGSEA. The chain's CDR3 is CSVDRGTNTGELFF. The CDR3 DNA is TGCAGCGTTGACCGCGGGACGAACACCGGGGAGCTGTTTTTT.

V and J are TRBV7-9 and TRBJ2-2, with 7 nucleotides matching TRBD1. The trim removed 5 bases at V and 4 bases at J, leaving 10 bases unmatched. The germline gives CDR1 SEHNR, CDR2 FQNEAQ (reference sequence). The CDR3 runs 16 residues. CDR3 protein: CASSTTRQGRTGELFF. The CDR3 nucleotides are TGTGCCAGCAGCACCACCCGACAGGGCCGCACCGGGGAGCTGTTTTTT. The whole variable domain, remainder taken from reference TRBV7-9 and TRBJ2-2, is DTGVSQNPRHKITKRGQNVTFRCDPISEHNRLYWYRQTLGQGPEFLTYFQNEAQLEKSRLLSDRFSAERPKGSFSTLEIQRTEQGDSAMYLCASSTTRQGRTGELFFGEGSRLTVL.

The chain combines TRBV9 with TRBJ2-1; TRBD2 matches at 8 bases. The CDR3 runs 17 residues. The germline V gene has CDR1 SGDLS and CDR2 YYNGEE. J lost 8 bases, V lost 3 bases, and 16 bases had no gene match. The chain's CDR3 is CASSAVLGSGEYDEQFF. For the CDR3, the DNA is TGTGCCAGCAGCGCCGTCTTGGGTAGCGGGGAATACGATGAGCAGTTCTTC.

The V and J genes are TRBV10-2 and TRBJ1-1; 7 bases are a match to TRBD1. The CDR3 consists of 14 residues. Unmatched junction bases numbered 5, after V lost 6 bases and J lost 1 base. Germline loops: CDR1 WSHSY, CDR2 SAAADI. CDR3 sequence reads: CASRTDRANTEAFF. CDR3 coding DNA: TGCGCCAGCAGAACCGACAGGGCGAACACTGAAGCTTTCTTT.

The rearrangement uses TRBV20-1 and TRBJ2-3; the D gene could be TRBD1 or TRBD2 (5 bases each). Germline V lookup: CDR1 DFQATT, CDR2 SNEGSKA (reference sequence). CDR3 length equals 15 residues. Trimming removed 6 bases at V and 4 bases at J, with 20 bases between. This chain's CDR3 is CSASMGELRADTQYF. Here the CDR3 DNA reads TGCAGTGCCTCCATGGGGGAGCTTAGGGCAGATACGCAGTATTTT.

In this sample, this clonotype turned up a few times. The chain uses TRBV3-1 and TRBJ2-7; 10 nucleotides align to TRBD2. This CDR3 has 15 amino acids. The trim removed 0 bases at V and 4 bases at J, leaving 3 bases unmatched. The germline CDR1 and CDR2 sequences are LGHDT and YNNKEL (reference sequence). The CDR3 loop is CASSQEASGSYEQYF. In nucleotides, the CDR3 is TGTGCCAGCAGCCAAGAGGCTAGCGGGAGTTACGAGCAGTACTTC.

This clonotype appeared a few times. The rearrangement joins TRBV27 to TRBJ2-7; no clear D gene. The CDR3 covers 12 residues. Trimming removed 6 bases at V and 7 bases at J, with 13 bases between. Germline V lookup: CDR1 MNHEY, CDR2 SMNVEV (reference sequence). The CDR3 DNA reads TGTGCCAGCAGAGATCCAAGGGAAGAGCAGTACTTC. Its protein is CASRDPREEQYF.

V gene TRBV15 combines with J gene TRBJ2-1; a weak D match, TRBD1 (6 bases). Trimming took off 1 base at V and 8 bases at J, with 21 bases between the two ends. This CDR3 is built from 17 residues. Germline-derived CDR1 and CDR2 are LNHNV and YYDKDF (reference sequence). This chain's CDR3 is CATSRVSGQRSYHEQFF. In nucleotides, the CDR3 is TGTGCCACCAGCAGAGTTTCAGGACAGAGGTCGTATCATGAGCAGTTCTTC.

The chain has TRBV7-2 and TRBJ1-5; the D is unclear. Germline lookup yields CDR1 SGHTA and CDR2 FQGNSA. Trimming removed 0 bases at V and 4 bases at J, with 10 bases between. The CDR3 length is 15 residues. The DNA of the CDR3 is TGTGCCAGCAGCTTAGCCGCAGACTCGAATCAGCCCCAGCATTTT. Protein: CASSLAADSNQPQHF.

The chain has TRBV2 and TRBJ2-3; 7 nucleotides match TRBD1. The CDR3 extends over 15 amino acids. Losses at the gene ends were 0 bases for V and 3 bases for J; bases not matched to a gene: 3. Germline loops: CDR1 SNHLY, CDR2 FYNNEI. CDR3 nucleotide sequence: TGTGCCAGCAGTGAAGCGCGGACAGGTACAGATACGCAGTATTTT. Encoded protein: CASSEARTGTDTQYF. Combining the CDR3 with reference TRBV2 and TRBJ2-3 gives the whole variable domain EPEVTQTPSHQVTQMGQEVILRCVPISNHLYFYWYRQILGQKVEFLVSFYNNEISEKSEIFDDQFSVERPDGSNFTLKIRSTKLEDSAMYFCASSEARTGTDTQYFGPGTRLTVL.

The chain links TRBV12-3 or TRBV12-4 to TRBJ1-2; D is ambiguous. Trimming removed 7 bases from V and 1 base from J, with 4 bases in between. This CDR3 contains 11 residues. The CDR3 protein is CASTSNYGYTF. In DNA form, the CDR3 reads TGTGCCAGCACCAGTAACTATGGCTACACCTTC.

V usage is TRBV7-2 and J usage is TRBJ1-2, with TRBD1 as a possible D gene (6 bases). V lost 6 bases and J lost 11, with 19 bases in between. The CDR3 has 13 residues. CDR1 SGHTA and CDR2 FQGNSA come from the germline V gene. The CDR3 loop is CASSQDSRVGYTF. CDR3 nucleotides: TGTGCCAGCAGTCAGGACAGTAGGGTTGGGTACACCTTC. The full variable domain, its missing parts supplied by reference TRBV7-2 and TRBJ1-2, is GAGVSQSPSNKVTEKGKDVELRCDPISGHTALYWYRQSLGQGLEFLIYFQGNSAPDKSGLPSDRFSAERTGGSVSTLTIQRTQQEDSAVYLCASSQDSRVGYTFGSGTRLTVV.

The chain uses TRBV14 and TRBJ1-3; D is unclear. Germline V gives CDR1 SGHDN, CDR2 FVKESK. The CDR3 has 13 amino acids. V lost 0 bases and J 4 bases, leaving 4 bases between the germline ends. For the CDR3, the DNA is TGTGCCAGCAGCCAAGATCCCGGAAACACCATATATTTT. This gives the protein CASSQDPGNTIYF.

The chain uses TRBV7-2 and TRBJ1-1, with a weak D call TRBD1 (5 bases). CDR1 is SGHTA, CDR2 FQGNSA, per germline. CDR3 length: 15 residues. With 2 bases removed from V and 5 bases from J, the gap between germline ends came to 15 bases. CDR3 sequence (DNA): TGTGCCAGCAGCTTAACGCCGGGGCAGGAAACTGAAGCTTTCTTT. Protein sequence: CASSLTPGQETEAFF.

This chain joins TRBV2 and TRBJ1-2, with D possibly being TRBD1 (6 bases). V was trimmed by 11 bases and J by 6 bases, leaving 19 bases between them. Germline CDR1 reads SNHLY; CDR2 reads FYNNEI. This CDR3 is built from 13 residues. The CDR3 here is CAPTVGGEDGYTF. CDR3 coding DNA: TGTGCCCCCACCGTGGGGGGCGAAGATGGCTACACCTTC. Together with reference TRBV2 and TRBJ1-2, the CDR3 gives the full variable domain: EPEVTQTPSHQVTQMGQEVILRCVPISNHLYFYWYRQILGQKVEFLVSFYNNEISEKSEIFDDQFSVERPDGSNFTLKIRSTKLEDSAMYFCAPTVGGEDGYTFGSGTRLTVV.

The chain carries TRBV6-2 or TRBV6-3 and TRBJ1-5, with D maybe TRBD1 (6 bases). V shed 6 bases and J shed 2 bases, with 14 bases lying between them. The CDR3 is made up of 15 amino acids. Germline CDR1 is MNHEY and CDR2 is SVGEGT. CDR3: CASRRDNGGNQPQHF. Here the CDR3 DNA reads TGTGCCAGCAGGAGGGACAATGGGGGCAATCAGCCCCAGCATTTT.

The chain is built from TRBV4-1 and TRBJ2-3, with D possibly TRBD1 on 6 matching bases. The ends were cut back, 3 bases at V and 6 bases at J, with 19 bases in the middle. CDR1 MGHRA and CDR2 YSYEKL come from the germline V gene. The CDR3 is 16 residues long. The chain's CDR3 is CASSQSQDSARDTQYF. CDR3 DNA sequence: TGCGCCAGCAGCCAGTCTCAGGACAGTGCTAGGGATACGCAGTATTTT.